The clone carrying this TCR beta chain turned up a few times. The sample originates from a study of blood T cells in healthy people across ages. With a J-beta primer mix and a sample-barcoded 5' primer, a second PCR ran about 6 to 11 cycles. TCRdb re-called the 5' RACE reads through MiXCR, storing one row per CDR3 protein. The table includes some 1,800,000 distinct CDR3 sequences, more than 35% detected once. What was sequenced was blood. This receptor was taken from a human donor in good health.

The CDR3 spells CASSPAGSGELFF. CDR3 coding DNA: TGTGCCAGCAGTCCGGCAGGGAGCGGGGAGCTGTTTTTT. The rearrangement links TRBV12-3 or TRBV12-4 to TRBJ2-2; D possibly uses TRBD1 or TRBD2 (5 bases each). Trimming shortened V by 5 bases and J by 7 bases, and 11 bases separated the two germline ends. The CDR3 contains 13 residues.